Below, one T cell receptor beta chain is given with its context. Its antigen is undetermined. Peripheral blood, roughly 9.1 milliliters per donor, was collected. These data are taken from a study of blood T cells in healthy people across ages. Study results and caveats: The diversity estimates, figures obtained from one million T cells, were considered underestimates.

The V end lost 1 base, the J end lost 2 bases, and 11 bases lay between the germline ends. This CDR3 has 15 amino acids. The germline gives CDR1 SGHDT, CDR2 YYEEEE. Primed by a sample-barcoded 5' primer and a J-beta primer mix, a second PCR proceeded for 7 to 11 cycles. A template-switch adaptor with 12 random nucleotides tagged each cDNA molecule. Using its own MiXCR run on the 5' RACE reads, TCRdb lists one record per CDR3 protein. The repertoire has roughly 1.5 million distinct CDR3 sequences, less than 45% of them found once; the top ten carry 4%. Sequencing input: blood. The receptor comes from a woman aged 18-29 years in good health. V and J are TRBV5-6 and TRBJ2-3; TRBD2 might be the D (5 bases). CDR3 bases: TGTGCCAGCAGCTTGAGCGGACTCGTCACAGATACGCAGTATTTT. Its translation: CASSLSGLVTDTQYF.